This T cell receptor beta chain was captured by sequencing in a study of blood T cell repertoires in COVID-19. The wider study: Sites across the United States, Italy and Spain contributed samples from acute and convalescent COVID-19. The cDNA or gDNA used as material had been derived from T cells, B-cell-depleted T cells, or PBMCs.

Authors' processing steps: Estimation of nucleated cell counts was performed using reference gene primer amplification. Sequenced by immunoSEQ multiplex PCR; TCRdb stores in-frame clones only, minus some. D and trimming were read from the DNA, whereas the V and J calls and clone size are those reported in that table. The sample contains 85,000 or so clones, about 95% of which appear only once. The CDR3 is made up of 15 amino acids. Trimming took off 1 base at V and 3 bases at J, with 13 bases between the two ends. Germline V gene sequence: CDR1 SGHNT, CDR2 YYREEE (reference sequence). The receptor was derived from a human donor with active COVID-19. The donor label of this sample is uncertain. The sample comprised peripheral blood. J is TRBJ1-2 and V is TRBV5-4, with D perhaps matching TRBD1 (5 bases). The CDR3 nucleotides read TGTGCCAGCAGCTTGCCCAGGGACTTCGACTATGGCTACACCTTC. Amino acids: CASSLPRDFDYGYTF.